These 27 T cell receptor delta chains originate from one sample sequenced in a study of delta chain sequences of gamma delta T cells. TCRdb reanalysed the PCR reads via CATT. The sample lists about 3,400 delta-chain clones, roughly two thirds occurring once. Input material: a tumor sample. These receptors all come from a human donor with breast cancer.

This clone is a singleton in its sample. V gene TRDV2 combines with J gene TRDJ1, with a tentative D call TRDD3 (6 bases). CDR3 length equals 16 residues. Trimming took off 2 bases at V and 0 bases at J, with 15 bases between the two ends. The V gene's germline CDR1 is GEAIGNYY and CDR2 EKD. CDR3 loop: CACDKRGDTDTDKLIF. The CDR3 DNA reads TGTGCCTGTGACAAGCGGGGGGACACTGACACCGATAAACTCATCTTT.

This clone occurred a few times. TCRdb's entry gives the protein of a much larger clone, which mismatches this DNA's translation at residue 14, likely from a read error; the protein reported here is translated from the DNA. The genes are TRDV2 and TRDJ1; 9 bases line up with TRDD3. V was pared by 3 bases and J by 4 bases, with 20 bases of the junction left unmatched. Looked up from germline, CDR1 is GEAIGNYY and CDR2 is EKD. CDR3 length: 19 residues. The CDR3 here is CACDPVLGDQPIYIDKLIF. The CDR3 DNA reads TGTGCCTGTGACCCTGTACTGGGGGACCAGCCGATCTACATCGATAAACTCATCTTT.

DNA of the CDR3: TGTGCCTGTGACCCCGTGGGGGACACCACTGATCTCCTCTTTTTT. Translating gives CACDPVGDTTDLLFF. TRDV2 is the V gene, and the J gene was not called; the table's D call of TRDD3 was not tested on the DNA. The CDR3 runs to 15 residues. Germline V gene data show CDR1 as GEAIGNYY and CDR2 as EKD.

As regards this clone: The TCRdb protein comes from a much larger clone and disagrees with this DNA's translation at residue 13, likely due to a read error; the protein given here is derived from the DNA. CDR3 loop: CACDSSTPRLNTYKLIF. CDR3 nucleotides: TGTGCCTGTGACTCATCCACACCCCGCTTGAACACCTATAAACTCATCTTT. The rearrangement uses TRDV2 and TRDJ1; D remains ambiguous. The CDR3 has 17 amino acids. Germline assignment: CDR1 GEAIGNYY and CDR2 EKD.

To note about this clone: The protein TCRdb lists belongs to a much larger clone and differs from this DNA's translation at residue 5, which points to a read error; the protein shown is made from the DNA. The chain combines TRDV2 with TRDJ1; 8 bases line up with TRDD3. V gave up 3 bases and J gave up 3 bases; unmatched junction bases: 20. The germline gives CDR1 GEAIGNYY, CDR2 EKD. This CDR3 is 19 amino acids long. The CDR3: CACDAVHFGGGFFPDKLIF. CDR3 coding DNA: TGTGCCTGTGACGCCGTTCACTTTGGTGGGGGATTCTTTCCCGATAAACTCATCTTT.

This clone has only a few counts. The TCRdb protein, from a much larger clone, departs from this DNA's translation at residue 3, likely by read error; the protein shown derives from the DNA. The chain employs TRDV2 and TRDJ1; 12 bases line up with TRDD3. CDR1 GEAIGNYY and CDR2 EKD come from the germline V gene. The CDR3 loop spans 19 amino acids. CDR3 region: CASDTIGWGIRDGVDKLIF. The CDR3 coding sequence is TGTGCCAGTGACACTATAGGCTGGGGGATACGCGACGGGGTCGATAAACTCATCTTT.

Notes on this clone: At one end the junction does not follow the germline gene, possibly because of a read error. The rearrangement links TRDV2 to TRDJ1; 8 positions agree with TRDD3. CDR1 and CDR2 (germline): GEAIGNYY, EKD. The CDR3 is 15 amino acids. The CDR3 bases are TGTTCCTGTCACCTCCTGGGGGACCACAACGATAAACTTATCTTT. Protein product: CSCHLLGDHNDKLIF.

The DNA for the CDR3 is TGTGCCTGTGACGGCTCCCCGACTGGTGGATTTCCGCTCTCTTGGGACACCCATCAGATGTTTTTC. Translated, it gives CACDGSPTGGFPLSWDTHQMFF. The V call is TRDV2, the J call TRDJ3; D is perhaps TRDD3 (5 bases). The germline V and J ends were trimmed by 3 bases and 16 bases, with 42 bases remaining between them. CDR1 is GEAIGNYY, CDR2 EKD, per germline. This CDR3 contains 22 residues.

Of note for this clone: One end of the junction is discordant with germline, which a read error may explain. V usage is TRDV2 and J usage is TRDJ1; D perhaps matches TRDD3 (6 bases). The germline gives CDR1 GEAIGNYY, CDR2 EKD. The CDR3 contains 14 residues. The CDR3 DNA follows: TGTGCCCGTGACGGACTGGGTCATATCGATAAACTCATCTTT. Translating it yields CARDGLGHIDKLIF.

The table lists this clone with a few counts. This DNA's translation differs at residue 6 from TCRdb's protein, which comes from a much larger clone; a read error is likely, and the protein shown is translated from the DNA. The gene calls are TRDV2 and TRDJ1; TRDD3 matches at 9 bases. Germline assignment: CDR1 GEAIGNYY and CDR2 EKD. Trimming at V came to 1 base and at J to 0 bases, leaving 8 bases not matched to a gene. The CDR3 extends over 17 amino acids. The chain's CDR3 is CACDTPLGERYTDKLIF. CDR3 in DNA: TGTGCCTGTGACACTCCACTGGGGGAACGGTACACCGATAAACTCATCTTT.

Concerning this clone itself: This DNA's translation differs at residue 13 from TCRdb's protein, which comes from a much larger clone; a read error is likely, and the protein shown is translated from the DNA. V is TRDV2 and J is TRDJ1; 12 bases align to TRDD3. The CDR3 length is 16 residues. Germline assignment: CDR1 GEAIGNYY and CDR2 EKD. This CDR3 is CACDELLGDTTDILIF. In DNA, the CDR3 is TGTGCCTGTGACGAACTACTGGGGGATACCACCGATATACTCATCTTT.

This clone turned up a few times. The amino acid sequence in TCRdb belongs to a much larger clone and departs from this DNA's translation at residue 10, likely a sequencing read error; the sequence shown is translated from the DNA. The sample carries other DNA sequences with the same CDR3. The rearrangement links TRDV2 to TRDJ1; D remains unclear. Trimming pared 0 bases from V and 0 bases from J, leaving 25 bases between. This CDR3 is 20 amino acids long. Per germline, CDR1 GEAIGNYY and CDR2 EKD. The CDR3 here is CACDTVSRERDRPYTDKLIF. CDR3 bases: TGTGCCTGTGACACCGTGTCAAGGGAGCGGGACCGACCTTACACCGATAAACTCATCTTT.

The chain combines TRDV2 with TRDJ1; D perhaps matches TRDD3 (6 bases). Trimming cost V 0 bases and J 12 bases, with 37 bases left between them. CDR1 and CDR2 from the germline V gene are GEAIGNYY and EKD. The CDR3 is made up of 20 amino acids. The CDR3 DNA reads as TGTGCCTGTGACACCGTGTCTAGGGAGGGGGACTGTACTTACACCGTTATATTCATCTTT. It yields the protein CACDTVSREGDCTYTVIFIF.

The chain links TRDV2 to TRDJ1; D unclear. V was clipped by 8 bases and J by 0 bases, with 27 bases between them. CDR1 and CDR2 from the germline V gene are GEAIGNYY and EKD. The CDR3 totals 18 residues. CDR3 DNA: TGTGCCTCCGTAATCAGGTGGATGCGGTCAAGCTACACCGATAAACTCATCTTT. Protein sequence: CASVIRWMRSSYTDKLIF.

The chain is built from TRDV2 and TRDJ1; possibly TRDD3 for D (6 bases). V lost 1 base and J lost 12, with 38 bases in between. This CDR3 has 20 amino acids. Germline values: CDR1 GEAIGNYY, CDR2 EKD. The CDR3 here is CACDTVSREGERPYTDIFIF. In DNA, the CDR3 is TGTGCCTGTGACACTGTATCAAGGGAGGGGGAGCGACCTTACACCGATATATTCATCTTT.

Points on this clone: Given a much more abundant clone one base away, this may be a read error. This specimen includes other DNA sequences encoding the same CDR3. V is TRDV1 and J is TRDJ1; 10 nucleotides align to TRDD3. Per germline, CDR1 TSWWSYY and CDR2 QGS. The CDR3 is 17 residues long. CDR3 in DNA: TGTGCTCTTGACCTAGGGGGATACGGATCCTACACCGATAAACTCATCTTC. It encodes CALDLGGYGSYTDKLIF.

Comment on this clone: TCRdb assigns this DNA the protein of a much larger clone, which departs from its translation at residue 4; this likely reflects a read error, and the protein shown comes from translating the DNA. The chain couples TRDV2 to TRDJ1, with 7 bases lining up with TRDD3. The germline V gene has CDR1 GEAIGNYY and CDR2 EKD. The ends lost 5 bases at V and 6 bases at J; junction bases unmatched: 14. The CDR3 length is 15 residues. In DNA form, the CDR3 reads TGTGCCTGTGTCGCCCTGGGGATAAGGGGGAATAAACTCATCTTT. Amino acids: CACVALGIRGNKLIF.

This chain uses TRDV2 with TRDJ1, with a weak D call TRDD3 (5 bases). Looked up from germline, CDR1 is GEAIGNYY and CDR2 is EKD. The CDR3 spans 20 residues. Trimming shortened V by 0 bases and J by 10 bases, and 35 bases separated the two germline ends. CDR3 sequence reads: CACDTFSRGVARHYAHILIF. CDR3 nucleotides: TGTGCCTGTGACACCTTTTCAAGGGGGGTAGCCCGACATTACGCACATATACTCATCTTT.

CDR3 coding DNA: TGTGCCTGTGACACCGTGGCAAGGGAGGCCGATCAACTTTTCTTT. Its translation: CACDTVAREADQLFF. No J gene was named, though the V gene is TRDV2; TRDD3, the table's D call, lacks a check against the DNA. The CDR3 covers 15 residues. Looked up from germline, CDR1 is GEAIGNYY and CDR2 is EKD.

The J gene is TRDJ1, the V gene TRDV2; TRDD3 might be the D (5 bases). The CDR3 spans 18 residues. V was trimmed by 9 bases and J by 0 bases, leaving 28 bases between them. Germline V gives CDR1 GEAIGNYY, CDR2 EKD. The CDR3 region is CATVSREGGRTYTDKLIF. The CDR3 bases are TGTGCCACCGTGTCAAGGGAGGGGGGCCGAACTTACACCGATAAACTCATCTTT.

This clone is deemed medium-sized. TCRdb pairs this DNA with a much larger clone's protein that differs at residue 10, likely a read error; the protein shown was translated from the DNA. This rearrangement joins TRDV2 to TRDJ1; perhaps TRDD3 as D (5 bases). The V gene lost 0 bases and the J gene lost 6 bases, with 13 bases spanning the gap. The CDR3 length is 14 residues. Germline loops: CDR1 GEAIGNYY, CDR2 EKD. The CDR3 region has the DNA TGTGCCTGTGACACCGTTGTTCAGGGATATAAACTCATCTTT. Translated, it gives CACDTVVQGYKLIF.

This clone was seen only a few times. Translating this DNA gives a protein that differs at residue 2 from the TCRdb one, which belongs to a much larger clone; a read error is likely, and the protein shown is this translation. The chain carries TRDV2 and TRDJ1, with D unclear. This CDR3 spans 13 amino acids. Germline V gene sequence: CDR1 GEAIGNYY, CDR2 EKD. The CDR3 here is CSCDEITTDKLIF. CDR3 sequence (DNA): TGTTCCTGTGACGAGATAACAACCGATAAACTCATCTTT.

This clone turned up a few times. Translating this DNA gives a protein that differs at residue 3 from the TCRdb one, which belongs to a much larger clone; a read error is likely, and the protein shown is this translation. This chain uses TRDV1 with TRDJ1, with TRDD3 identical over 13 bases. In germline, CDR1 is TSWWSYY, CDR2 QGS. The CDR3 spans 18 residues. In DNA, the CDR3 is TGTGCTCCTGGGACCCTTCCCAACTGGGGGATACGGGGTGATAAACTCATCTTT. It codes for CAPGTLPNWGIRGDKLIF.

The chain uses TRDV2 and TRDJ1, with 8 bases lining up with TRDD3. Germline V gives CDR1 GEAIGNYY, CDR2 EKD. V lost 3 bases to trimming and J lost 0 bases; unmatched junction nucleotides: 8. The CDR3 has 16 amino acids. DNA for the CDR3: TGTGCCTGTGACGAAGGGCAGGGGGATAACACCGATAAACTCATCTTT. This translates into CACDEGQGDNTDKLIF.

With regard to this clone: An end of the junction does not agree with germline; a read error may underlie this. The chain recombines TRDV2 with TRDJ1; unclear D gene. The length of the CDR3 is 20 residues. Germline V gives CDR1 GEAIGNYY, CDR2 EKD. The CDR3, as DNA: TGTGCCTGTGACACAGTGTCGAGTGAGGAGGACTGCACTTACACCGATATATTTATATTT. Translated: CACDTVSSEEDCTYTDIFIF.

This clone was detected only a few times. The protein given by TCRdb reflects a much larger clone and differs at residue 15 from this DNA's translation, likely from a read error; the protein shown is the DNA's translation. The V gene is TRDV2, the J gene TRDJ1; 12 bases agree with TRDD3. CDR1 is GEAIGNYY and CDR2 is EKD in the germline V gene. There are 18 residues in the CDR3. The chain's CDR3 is CACDTVGVLGDTGDILIF. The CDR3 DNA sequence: TGTGCCTGTGACACCGTGGGGGTACTGGGGGATACCGGCGATATACTCATCTTT.

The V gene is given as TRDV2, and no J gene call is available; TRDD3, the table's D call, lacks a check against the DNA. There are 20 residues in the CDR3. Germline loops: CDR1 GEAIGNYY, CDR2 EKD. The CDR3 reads CACDTVSGAVERPYIDTLIF. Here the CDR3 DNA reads TGTGCGTGTGACACCGTGTCAGGGGCGGTGGAGCGACCTTACATCGACACACTTATCTTT.